This T cell receptor (beta chain) came from a study of radiotherapy plus CTLA-4 blockade in lung cancer. Whole-study results and caveats: In blood, tumor-derived TCR clones expanded after radiotherapy plus ipilimumab.

Regarding this clone: Antigen specificity is unknown.

Germline V gives CDR1 MGHRA, CDR2 YSYEKL. The CDR3 spans 16 residues. Trimming took 0 bases from V and 3 from J; bases not matched to a gene: 4. Those with chemo-refractory metastatic non-small-cell lung cancer were treated with focal radiation combined with CTLA-4 blockade using ipilimumab. Only in-frame clones appear in the TCRdb table, and some are missing; sequencing was by immunoSEQ multiplex PCR. The sample shows around 82,000 clones, about 79% of them seen only once. Sample: peripheral blood, taken from a patient treated with radiotherapy plus ipilimumab. The chain couples TRBV4-1 to TRBJ1-5; 8 nucleotides match TRBD1. The sequence was obtained from a human donor with non-small cell lung cancer whose response to radiotherapy plus ipilimumab could not be evaluated. Some clones in this sample may be carry-over from other donors' samples. In nucleotides, the CDR3 is TGCGCCAGCAGCCAAGAATGGACAGGGAACAATCAGCCCCAGCATTTT. Translation gives CASSQEWTGNNQPQHF.